This T cell receptor (beta chain) was documented in a study of cytomegalovirus exposure and HLA in healthy donors. Study-wide results and caveats: Analyzed later, association rates of TCRs varied across HLA loci, with DRB1 most and HLA-C fewest.

V lost 6 bases and J 4 bases, leaving 15 bases between the germline ends. Germline CDR1 KGHSH, CDR2 LQKENI. This CDR3 region has 14 residues. This clone was counted a single time. Its antigen is not known. Primers for the PCR totalled 60 Vbeta and 13 Jbeta. The method was immunoSEQ multiplex PCR; TCRdb's version includes in-frame clones alone and lacks a portion of them. Of roughly 130,000 clones in the sample, 80% were seen once. The source is a man aged 40-55 years in good health and CMV-seronegative. The specimen sequenced was PBMCs. The V call is TRBV18, the J call TRBJ1-2; weak D call: TRBD1 (6 bases). CDR3 sequence: CASSGGAPLYGYTF. In DNA form, the CDR3 reads TGTGCCAGCTCCGGGGGGGCCCCCCTCTATGGCTACACCTTC.